The clone carrying this T cell receptor (beta chain) has just a few counts. Its antigen is unidentified. A J-beta primer mix and a sample-barcoded 5' primer were used in a second PCR of roughly 6 to 12 cycles. The authors tagged each cDNA molecule using a template-switch adaptor with 12 random nucleotides. TCRdb independently ran MiXCR on the 5' RACE reads; one entry per CDR3 protein. The table shows hundreds of thousands of distinct CDR3 sequences, with around half occurring only once. V dropped 8 bases and J dropped 8 bases, with 31 bases sitting between them. The CDR3 totals 18 residues. CDR1 is MNHNS and CDR2 is SASEGT in the germline V gene. The data are from a study of blood T cells in healthy people across ages. Study-level results: Both naive CD4+ cell counts and diversity were greater in long-lived donors than in aged donors.

The source of this sequence is a man at least 80 years old in good health. Sequencing was performed on blood. V and J are TRBV6-1 and TRBJ2-1; TRBD1 might be the D (5 bases). The chain's CDR3 is CASRGIRSRGLSSDEQFF. CDR3 nucleotide sequence: TGTGCCAGCCGCGGAATACGCAGTAGGGGTTTGTCCAGCGATGAGCAGTTCTTC.